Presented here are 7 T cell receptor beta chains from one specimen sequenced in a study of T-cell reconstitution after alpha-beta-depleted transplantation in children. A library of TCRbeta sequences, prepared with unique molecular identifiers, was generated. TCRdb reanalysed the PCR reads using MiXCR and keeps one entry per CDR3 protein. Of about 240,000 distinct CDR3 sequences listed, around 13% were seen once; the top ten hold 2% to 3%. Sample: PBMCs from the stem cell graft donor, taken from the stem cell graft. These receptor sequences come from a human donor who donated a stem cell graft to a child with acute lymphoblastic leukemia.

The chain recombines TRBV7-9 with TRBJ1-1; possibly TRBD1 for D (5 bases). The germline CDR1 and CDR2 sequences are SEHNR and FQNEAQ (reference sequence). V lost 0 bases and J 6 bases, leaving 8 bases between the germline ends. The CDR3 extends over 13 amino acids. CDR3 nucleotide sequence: TGTGCCAGCAGCTTAGCAGGACAATCTGAAGCTTTCTTT. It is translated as CASSLAGQSEAFF.

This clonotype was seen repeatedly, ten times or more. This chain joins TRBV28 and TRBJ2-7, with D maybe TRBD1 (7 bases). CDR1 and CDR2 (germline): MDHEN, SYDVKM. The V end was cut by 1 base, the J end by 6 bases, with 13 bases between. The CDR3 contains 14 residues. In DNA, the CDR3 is TGTGCCAGCAGTTTATCGGAGGGGGCAGGCGAGCAGTACTTC. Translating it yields CASSLSEGAGEQYF.

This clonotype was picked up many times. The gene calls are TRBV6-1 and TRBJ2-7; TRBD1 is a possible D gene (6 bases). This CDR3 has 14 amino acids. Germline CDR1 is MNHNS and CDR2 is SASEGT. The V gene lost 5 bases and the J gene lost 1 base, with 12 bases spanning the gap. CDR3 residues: CASSKLTGSYEQYF. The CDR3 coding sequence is TGTGCCAGCAGTAAGTTGACAGGTTCCTACGAGCAGTACTTC.

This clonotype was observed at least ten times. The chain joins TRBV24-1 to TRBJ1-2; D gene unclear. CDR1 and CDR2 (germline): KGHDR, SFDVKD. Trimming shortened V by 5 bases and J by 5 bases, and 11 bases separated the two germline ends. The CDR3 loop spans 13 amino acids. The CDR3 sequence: CATSGEDFYGYTF. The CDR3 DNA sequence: TGTGCCACCAGTGGGGAGGATTTTTATGGCTACACCTTC.

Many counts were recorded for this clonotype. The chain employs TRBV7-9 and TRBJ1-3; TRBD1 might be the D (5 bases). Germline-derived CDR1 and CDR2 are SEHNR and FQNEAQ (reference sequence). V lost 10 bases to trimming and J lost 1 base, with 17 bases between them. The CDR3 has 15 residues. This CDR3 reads CAILGAAESGNTIYF. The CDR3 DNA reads TGTGCCATCCTCGGGGCAGCCGAGTCTGGAAACACCATATATTTT. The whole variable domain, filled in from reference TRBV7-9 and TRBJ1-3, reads DTGVSQNPRHKITKRGQNVTFRCDPISEHNRLYWYRQTLGQGPEFLTYFQNEAQLEKSRLLSDRFSAERPKGSFSTLEIQRTEQGDSAMYLCAILGAAESGNTIYFGEGSWLTVV.

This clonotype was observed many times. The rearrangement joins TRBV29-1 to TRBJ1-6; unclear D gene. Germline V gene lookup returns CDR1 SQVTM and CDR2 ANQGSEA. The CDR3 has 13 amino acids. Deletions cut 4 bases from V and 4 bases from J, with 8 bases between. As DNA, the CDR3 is TGCAGCGTTGGAATCGATTATAATTCACCCCTCCACTTT. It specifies CSVGIDYNSPLHF.

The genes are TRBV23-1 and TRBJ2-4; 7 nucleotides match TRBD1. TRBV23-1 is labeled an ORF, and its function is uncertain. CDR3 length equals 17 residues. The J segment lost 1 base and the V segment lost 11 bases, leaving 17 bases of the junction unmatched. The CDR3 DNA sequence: TGCGCCGGTCCCGGGACAGCACAGCCCGGGGCCAAAAACATTCAGTACTTC. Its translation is CAGPGTAQPGAKNIQYF.